This is a list of T cell receptor beta chains from one sample in a study of T cells after yellow fever vaccination. TCRdb redid the calling of the 5' RACE reads with MiXCR, one entry per CDR3 protein. The table records 300,000 or so distinct CDR3 sequences, approximately 8% of them present only once. This material consisted of CD4+ T cells sorted from PBMCs, taken 5 days after the yellow fever booster vaccination. These receptors were taken from a man aged 18 to 30 who received the YFV17D yellow fever vaccine. Both conserved end residues are part of each CDR3. The order of the fields is D gene, clone size, V gene, J gene, CDR3 protein, CDR3 DNA. The D gene is left open where the match is weak. Clone size is stated in some rows and not others, as once, few, many or a class when expanded.

.	.	TRBV12-3/TRBV12-4	TRBJ2-6	CASSFWTGANVLTF	TGTGCCAGCAGTTTTTGGACTGGGGCCAACGTCCTGACTTTC
TRBD2	.	TRBV9	TRBJ2-3	CASSVGLAGASTDTQYF	TGTGCCAGCAGCGTAGGACTAGCGGGGGCCTCGACAGATACGCAGTATTTT
TRBD1	.	TRBV5-1	TRBJ1-5	CASSLGGQLEQPQHF	TGCGCCAGCAGCTTGGGGGGACAGTTGGAACAGCCCCAGCATTTT
.	many	TRBV27	TRBJ2-2	CASSLYEGPRAVELFF	TGTGCCAGCAGTTTATATGAGGGGCCCAGGGCGGTGGAGCTGTTTTTT
TRBD1	.	TRBV6-5	TRBJ2-7	CASSYYPPGQYYEQYF	TGTGCCAGCAGTTACTACCCTCCGGGACAGTATTACGAGCAGTACTTC
.	.	TRBV5-4	TRBJ1-2	CASSPTVDGYTF	TGTGCCAGCAGCCCAACGGTGGATGGCTACACCTTC
.	.	TRBV15	TRBJ1-1	CATSRVGNLNTEAFF	TGTGCCACCAGCAGAGTCGGCAACTTGAACACTGAAGCTTTCTTT
TRBD1	few	TRBV18	TRBJ2-3	CASSPLGPGQDYTQYF	TGTGCCAGCTCACCTCTTGGCCCCGGACAGGACTATACGCAGTATTTT
.	many	TRBV18	TRBJ2-7	CASSPLTGAVYEQYF	TGTGCCAGCTCACCACTGACGGGGGCTGTATACGAGCAGTACTTC
TRBD1	.	TRBV5-8	TRBJ2-5	CASSYGTGLGETQYF	TGTGCCAGCAGCTACGGGACAGGGTTAGGAGAGACCCAGTACTTC
.	few	TRBV10-3	TRBJ2-3	CAISESTAGSITQYF	TGTGCCATCAGTGAGTCGACGGCAGGGTCAATTACGCAGTATTTT
.	.	TRBV29-1	TRBJ1-1	CSVAGPGGTEAFF	TGCAGCGTTGCTGGACCCGGGGGCACTGAAGCTTTCTTT
.	few	TRBV4-3	TRBJ2-1	CASSQVARGGKQFF	TGCGCCAGCAGCCAAGTGGCTAGGGGTGGGAAGCAGTTCTTC
TRBD1	few	TRBV18	TRBJ1-5	CASSFSGTGNQPQHF	TGTGCCAGCTCATTTTCCGGGACAGGCAATCAGCCCCAGCATTTT
.	few	TRBV5-4	TRBJ2-5	CASSLGLTRLWQETQYF	TGTGCCAGCAGCTTAGGCCTGACACGTCTCTGGCAAGAGACCCAGTACTTC
TRBD2	.	TRBV6-5	TRBJ2-7	CASSYYAGGTYEQYF	TGTGCCAGCAGTTACTACGCCGGGGGGACCTACGAGCAGTACTTC
TRBD2	.	TRBV20-1	TRBJ2-7	CSARVASGAYEQYF	TGCAGTGCTAGAGTGGCTAGCGGCGCCTACGAGCAGTACTTC
.	many	TRBV5-1	TRBJ1-1	CASSAGSTGPTEAFF	TGCGCCAGCAGCGCCGGGTCGACGGGGCCGACTGAAGCTTTCTTT
.	.	TRBV27	TRBJ2-3	CASSLTLTDTQYF	TGTGCCAGCAGTTTGACACTCACAGATACGCAGTATTTT
.	few	TRBV6-2/TRBV6-3	TRBJ2-1	CASSDSGRKQFF	TGTGCCAGCAGCGATTCAGGGCGTAAGCAGTTCTTC
TRBD1	.	TRBV7-2	TRBJ2-1	CASERQGAYNEQFF	TGTGCCTCGGAGAGACAGGGGGCCTACAATGAGCAGTTCTTC
TRBD1	few	TRBV27	TRBJ1-1	CASSLSSTGITEAFF	TGTGCCAGCAGTTTAAGTTCGACAGGGATCACTGAAGCTTTCTTT
.	.	TRBV28	TRBJ2-2	CASSFLIRRVNTGELFF	TGTGCCAGCAGTTTTCTGATAAGGCGGGTGAACACCGGGGAGCTGTTTTTT
TRBD1	.	TRBV18	TRBJ2-7	CASSPWDRGYSYF	TGTGCCAGCTCACCGTGGGACAGGGGCTATTCGTACTTC
TRBD1	.	TRBV2	TRBJ2-7	CASSDYDREPLEQYF	TGTGCCAGCAGTGACTACGACAGGGAGCCTCTCGAGCAGTACTTC
TRBD1	few	TRBV5-1	TRBJ2-5	CASSLLGPETGGSETQYF	TGCGCCAGCAGCTTGCTGGGACCCGAGACAGGGGGGTCAGAGACCCAGTACTTC
TRBD1	few	TRBV5-4	TRBJ1-6	CASSLSGQNSPLHF	TGTGCCAGCAGCTTGTCGGGACAGAATTCACCCCTCCACTTT
TRBD2	.	TRBV15	TRBJ2-5	CATSREAGAAQYF	TGTGCCACCAGCAGAGAAGCGGGGGCGGCCCAGTACTTC
TRBD2	.	TRBV11-2	TRBJ2-1	CASSSIAGGYNEQFF	TGTGCCAGCAGCTCAATAGCGGGGGGATACAATGAGCAGTTCTTC
.	few	TRBV20-1	TRBJ2-3	CSASQRGAGSTDTQYF	TGCAGTGCTAGCCAGAGGGGGGCCGGTAGCACAGATACGCAGTATTTT
.	.	TRBV7-9	TRBJ1-4	CASSPPAGVNEKLFF	TGTGCCAGCAGCCCCCCGGCAGGAGTTAATGAAAAACTGTTTTTT
.	.	TRBV27	TRBJ1-5	CASSLRSHNQPQHF	TGTGCCAGCAGTTTACGAAGCCACAATCAGCCCCAGCATTTT
.	few	TRBV2	TRBJ2-3	CASSEGGVASTDTQYF	TGTGCCAGCAGTGAAGGGGGGGTTGCTAGCACAGATACGCAGTATTTT
.	.	TRBV9	TRBJ2-4	CASSPHPGQGNFQYF	TGTGCCAGCAGCCCCCACCCGGGTCAGGGGAACTTTCAGTACTTC
.	few	TRBV20-1	TRBJ2-3	CSASISLVTDTQYF	TGCAGTGCTAGTATTTCCCTCGTCACAGATACGCAGTATTTT
.	many	TRBV10-3	TRBJ2-1	CAISESSGDNNEQFF	TGTGCCATCAGTGAGTCGAGCGGGGACAACAATGAGCAGTTCTTC
.	many	TRBV6-2/TRBV6-3	TRBJ2-4	CASSLGGSSNIQYF	TGTGCCAGCAGTCTCGGGGGCTCGTCGAACATTCAGTACTTC
TRBD1	.	TRBV28	TRBJ2-3	CASSHTGTGSTDTQYF	TGTGCCAGCAGTCATACCGGGACAGGGAGCACAGATACGCAGTATTTT
.	few	TRBV7-9	TRBJ2-5	CASSSRTGQETQYF	TGTGCCAGCAGCTCACGGACGGGACAAGAGACCCAGTACTTC
TRBD2	few	TRBV6-6	TRBJ2-3	CASSTGTSGNTQYF	TGTGCCAGCAGTACCGGGACTAGCGGGAATACGCAGTATTTT
TRBD2	many	TRBV24-1	TRBJ2-1	CATSDRLAGGFSYNEQFF	TGTGCCACCAGTGACAGACTAGCGGGGGGCTTCTCCTACAATGAGCAGTTCTTC
.	.	TRBV5-1	TRBJ1-1	CASSWRGMGTEAFF	TGCGCCAGCAGCTGGAGGGGGATGGGCACTGAAGCTTTCTTT
.	few	TRBV6-2/TRBV6-3	TRBJ2-1	CASSAPPPRAYNEQFF	TGTGCCAGCAGTGCCCCGCCCCCGCGGGCCTACAATGAGCAGTTCTTC
TRBD1	.	TRBV29-1	TRBJ2-7	CSFRDRVYEQYF	TGCAGCTTCCGGGACAGAGTATACGAGCAGTACTTC
.	few	TRBV9	TRBJ2-3	CASSVGAADGTDTQYF	TGTGCCAGCAGCGTAGGGGCGGCCGACGGCACAGATACGCAGTATTTT
.	.	TRBV7-9	TRBJ2-3	CASSGGEGGRSTDTQYF	TGTGCCAGCAGCGGTGGTGAGGGGGGGCGTAGCACAGATACGCAGTATTTT
TRBD2	many	TRBV10-3	TRBJ2-3	CAINLEAGGPSDTQYF	TGTGCCATCAACCTCGAAGCGGGGGGGCCATCAGATACGCAGTATTTT
.	few	TRBV7-9	TRBJ1-5	CASSLHGPGDQPQHF	TGTGCCAGCAGCTTACACGGGCCAGGGGATCAGCCCCAGCATTTT
.	few	TRBV7-9	TRBJ2-5	CASSFLGREQETQYF	TGTGCCAGCAGCTTTCTAGGCAGGGAACAAGAGACCCAGTACTTC
TRBD1	many	TRBV5-1	TRBJ1-6	CASSLRGLGDSPLHF	TGCGCCAGCAGCCTCAGGGGGCTCGGGGATTCACCCCTCCACTTT
TRBD1	few	TRBV29-1	TRBJ2-3	CSATTRQGPDTQYF	TGCAGCGCCACCACTCGACAGGGACCAGATACGCAGTATTTT
TRBD1	few	TRBV2	TRBJ1-2	CASRKDRATNYGYTF	TGTGCCAGCAGGAAGGACAGGGCCACTAACTATGGCTACACCTTC